A selection of T cell receptor beta chains follows, all from one sample in a study of cytomegalovirus exposure and HLA in healthy donors. The method was immunoSEQ multiplex PCR; TCRdb's version includes in-frame clones alone and lacks a portion of them. The sample has 50,000 to 65,000 clones, 85% to 95% seen once. The sample comprised PBMCs. The receptors here all came from a woman aged 18-29 years in good health and CMV-seropositive. CDR3s include the opening cysteine and the closing phenylalanine or tryptophan. The order of the fields is clone size, J gene, V gene, D gene, CDR3 protein, CDR3 DNA. D genes are given only for firm matches. Clone size is shown for a subset of rows, as once, few, many or a class of expanded clone.

size: NA; J: TRBJ1-2; V: TRBV6-5; D: NA; CDR3: CASSSKPYGYTF; DNA: TGTGCCAGCAGTTCTAAGCCTTATGGCTACACCTTC
size: few; J: TRBJ2-1; V: TRBV10-3; D: NA; CDR3: CAISVSPSTSPSVEQFF; DNA: TGTGCCATCAGTGTTAGTCCCTCGACTAGTCCTTCTGTTGAGCAGTTCTTC
size: NA; J: TRBJ2-5; V: TRBV15; D: TRBD2; CDR3: CATSRESSGSTKTQYF; DNA: TGTGCCACCAGCAGAGAGTCCAGCGGGAGCACGAAGACCCAGTACTTC
size: NA; J: TRBJ1-1; V: TRBV18; D: TRBD1; CDR3: CAGRTGGNTEAFF; DNA: TGTGCCGGCCGCACAGGGGGGAACACTGAAGCTTTCTTT
size: once; J: TRBJ2-2; V: TRBV6-6; D: NA; CDR3: CASRRDSNTGELFF; DNA: TGTGCCAGCAGACGAGACAGCAACACCGGGGAGCTGTTTTTT
size: NA; J: TRBJ1-1; V: TRBV18; D: NA; CDR3: CASSLSPQAYMNTEAFF; DNA: TGTGCCAGCTCACTATCCCCCCAGGCCTACATGAACACTGAAGCTTTCTTT
size: NA; J: TRBJ2-2; V: TRBV11-2; D: TRBD1; CDR3: CASLGQGFTGELFF; DNA: TGTGCCAGCTTAGGACAGGGGTTCACCGGGGAGCTGTTTTTT
size: NA; J: TRBJ1-1; V: TRBV7-2; D: NA; CDR3: CASRRGNTEAFF; DNA: TGTGCCAGCCGTCGGGGGAACACTGAAGCTTTCTTT
size: NA; J: TRBJ2-5; V: TRBV28; D: TRBD1; CDR3: CAGRSGQGAQETQYF; DNA: TGTGCCGGACGGTCAGGACAGGGGGCGCAAGAGACCCAGTACTTC
size: NA; J: TRBJ1-5; V: TRBV5-6; D: NA; CDR3: CASSHGQKQPQHF; DNA: TGTGCCAGCAGCCATGGACAGAAGCAGCCCCAGCATTTT
size: NA; J: TRBJ2-1; V: TRBV7-9; D: NA; CDR3: CASSHPRLVDRYNEQFF; DNA: TGTGCCAGCAGCCACCCCAGGTTAGTTGATCGATACAATGAGCAGTTCTTC
size: NA; J: TRBJ1-1; V: TRBV28; D: NA; CDR3: CASRTGFTEAFF; DNA: TGTGCCAGCAGAACAGGGTTCACTGAAGCTTTCTTT
size: NA; J: TRBJ2-1; V: TRBV18; D: NA; CDR3: CASSPPDRWGRGEQFF; DNA: TGTGCCAGCTCACCACCCGACAGGTGGGGTCGAGGTGAGCAGTTCTTC
size: NA; J: TRBJ1-5; V: TRBV5-5; D: NA; CDR3: CASSLNPGSNQPQHF; DNA: TGTGCCAGCAGCTTGAACCCCGGGAGCAATCAGCCCCAGCATTTT
size: NA; J: TRBJ1-2; V: TRBV28; D: TRBD1; CDR3: CASSGTGSGYGYTF; DNA: TGTGCCAGCAGTGGGACAGGGAGCGGCTATGGCTACACCTTC
size: NA; J: TRBJ1-1; V: TRBV28; D: NA; CDR3: CASSLQGSENTEAFF; DNA: TGTGCCAGCAGTCTCCAAGGGAGCGAGAACACTGAAGCTTTCTTT
size: NA; J: TRBJ1-6; V: TRBV5-4; D: NA; CDR3: CASSYQGITLHF; DNA: TGTGCCAGCAGCTACCAGGGTATCACCCTCCACTTT
size: NA; J: TRBJ1-2; V: TRBV10-3; D: NA; CDR3: CAISESQVSGYGYTF; DNA: TGTGCCATCAGTGAGTCCCAGGTTAGCGGATATGGCTACACCTTC
size: NA; J: TRBJ1-1; V: TRBV5-6; D: NA; CDR3: CASSLESWGVIPEAFF; DNA: TGTGCCAGCAGCTTGGAGTCTTGGGGAGTGATCCCTGAAGCTTTCTTT
size: once; J: TRBJ1-3; V: TRBV30; D: NA; CDR3: CAWIRVGGNTIYF; DNA: TGTGCCTGGATCCGGGTTGGTGGAAACACCATATATTTT
size: NA; J: TRBJ2-2; V: TRBV9; D: NA; CDR3: CASSVGGHNTGELFF; DNA: TGTGCCAGCAGCGTAGGGGGACACAACACCGGGGAGCTGTTTTTT
size: NA; J: TRBJ1-2; V: TRBV19; D: NA; CDR3: CASSGALGQQHNYGYTF; DNA: TGTGCCAGTAGTGGGGCCTTAGGACAGCAGCATAACTATGGCTACACCTTC
size: NA; J: TRBJ2-5; V: TRBV5-4; D: TRBD2; CDR3: CASSLVGGGEETQYF; DNA: TGTGCCAGCAGCTTGGTTGGCGGGGGAGAGGAGACCCAGTACTTC
size: NA; J: TRBJ2-7; V: TRBV5-6; D: NA; CDR3: CASSPVPWAVNEQYF; DNA: TGTGCCAGCAGCCCTGTCCCGTGGGCTGTCAACGAGCAGTACTTC
size: NA; J: TRBJ1-5; V: TRBV28; D: NA; CDR3: CASSPNGRGASNQPQHF; DNA: TGTGCCAGCAGTCCTAACGGACGGGGGGCTAGCAATCAGCCCCAGCATTTT
size: NA; J: TRBJ2-7; V: TRBV5-4; D: TRBD1; CDR3: CASSFGQGLEEQYF; DNA: TGTGCCAGCAGCTTTGGACAGGGGCTTGAAGAGCAGTACTTC
size: NA; J: TRBJ2-1; V: TRBV4-3; D: TRBD1; CDR3: CASSQVRRTGFMNSYNEQFF; DNA: TGCGCCAGCAGCCAAGTGCGACGGACAGGGTTTATGAACTCCTACAATGAGCAGTTCTTC